This T cell receptor (beta chain) was retrieved from a study of T cells in Graves' hyperthyroidism and ophthalmopathy. The CDR3 extends over 16 amino acids. From germline, CDR1 is MGHRA and CDR2 YSYEKL. V was cut by 1 base and J by 7 bases, with 16 bases left in between. Not enrolled were patients with uncontrolled infection, other autoimmune disease, pregnancy or lactation. TCR beta CDR3 regions were amplified from RNA transcripts. The HTBI primer set served for first-round RT-PCR of the TCR CDR3. TCRdb re-called the multiplex PCR reads through MiXCR, storing one row per CDR3 protein. The table includes more than 500,000 distinct CDR3 sequences, roughly 50% detected once.

The receptor's source is an adult woman with Graves' disease, either hyperthyroidism or ophthalmopathy (not recorded which). Sequenced input: peripheral blood or thyroid tissue (not recorded which). This chain joins TRBV4-1 and TRBJ1-4; tentatively, D is TRBD1 (5 bases). CDR3 protein: CASSQAGVARREKLFF. In DNA form, the CDR3 reads TGCGCCAGCAGCCAAGCGGGGGTGGCCAGGCGTGAAAAACTGTTTTTT.